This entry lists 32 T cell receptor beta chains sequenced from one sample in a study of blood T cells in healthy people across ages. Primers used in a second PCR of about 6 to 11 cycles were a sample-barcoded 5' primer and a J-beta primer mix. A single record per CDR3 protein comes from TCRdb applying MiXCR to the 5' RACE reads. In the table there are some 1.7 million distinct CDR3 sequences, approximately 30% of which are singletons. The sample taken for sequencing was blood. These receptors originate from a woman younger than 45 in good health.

In DNA, the CDR3 is TGTGCCAGCAGCTTGGCCGGGGACAGGGTACGCTATGGCTACACCTTC. Amino acids: CASSLAGDRVRYGYTF. The chain combines TRBV5-5 with TRBJ1-2; TRBD1 aligns across 9 bases. There are 16 residues in the CDR3. Germline-derived CDR1 and CDR2 are SGHKS and YYEKEE (reference sequence). The V gene end was trimmed by 0 bases and the J gene end by 4 bases; junction bases not matched to a gene: 7.

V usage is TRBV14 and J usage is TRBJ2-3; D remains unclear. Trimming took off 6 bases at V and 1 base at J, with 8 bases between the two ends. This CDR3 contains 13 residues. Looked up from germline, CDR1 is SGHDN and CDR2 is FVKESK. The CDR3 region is CASRSWGTDTQYF. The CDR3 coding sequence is TGTGCCAGCAGATCGTGGGGCACAGATACGCAGTATTTT.

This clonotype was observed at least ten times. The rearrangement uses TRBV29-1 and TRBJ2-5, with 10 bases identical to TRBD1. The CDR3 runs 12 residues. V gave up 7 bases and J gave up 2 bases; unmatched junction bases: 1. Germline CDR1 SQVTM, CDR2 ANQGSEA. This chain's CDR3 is CSGDRGQETQYF. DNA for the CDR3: TGCAGCGGGGACAGGGGTCAAGAGACCCAGTACTTC.

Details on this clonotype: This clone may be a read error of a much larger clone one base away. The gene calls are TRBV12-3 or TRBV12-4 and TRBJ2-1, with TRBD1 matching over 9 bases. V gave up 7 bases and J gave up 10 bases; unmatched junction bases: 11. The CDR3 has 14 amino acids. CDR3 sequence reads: CASTSGTGMGEQFF. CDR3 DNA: TGTGCCAGCACCTCCGGGACAGGGATGGGCGAGCAGTTCTTC.

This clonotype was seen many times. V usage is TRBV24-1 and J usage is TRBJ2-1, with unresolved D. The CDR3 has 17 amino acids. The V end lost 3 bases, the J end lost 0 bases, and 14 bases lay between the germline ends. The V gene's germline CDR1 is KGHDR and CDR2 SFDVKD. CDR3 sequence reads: CATSDTASKASYNEQFF. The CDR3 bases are TGTGCCACCAGTGATACCGCTTCAAAGGCCTCCTACAATGAGCAGTTCTTC.

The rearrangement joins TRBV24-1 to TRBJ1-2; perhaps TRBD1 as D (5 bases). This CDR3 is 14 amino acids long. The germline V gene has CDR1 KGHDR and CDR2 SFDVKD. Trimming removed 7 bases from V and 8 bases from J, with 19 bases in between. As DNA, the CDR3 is TGTGCCACCAGCTCAACCCCAGGGTGGGGCGGCTACACCTTC. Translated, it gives CATSSTPGWGGYTF.

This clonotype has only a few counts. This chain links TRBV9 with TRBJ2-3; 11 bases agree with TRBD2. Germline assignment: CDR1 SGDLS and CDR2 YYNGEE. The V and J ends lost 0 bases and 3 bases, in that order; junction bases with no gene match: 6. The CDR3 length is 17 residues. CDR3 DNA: TGTGCCAGCAGCGTAGCAGGTAGCGGGGGGGAAACAGATACGCAGTATTTT. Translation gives CASSVAGSGGETDTQYF.

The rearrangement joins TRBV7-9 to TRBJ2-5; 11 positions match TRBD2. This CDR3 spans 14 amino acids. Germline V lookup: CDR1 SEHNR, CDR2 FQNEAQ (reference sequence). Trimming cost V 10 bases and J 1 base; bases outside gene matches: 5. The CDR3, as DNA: TGTGCCATCCCGGGGACTAGCGGCCAAGAGACCCAGTACTTC. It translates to CAIPGTSGQETQYF.

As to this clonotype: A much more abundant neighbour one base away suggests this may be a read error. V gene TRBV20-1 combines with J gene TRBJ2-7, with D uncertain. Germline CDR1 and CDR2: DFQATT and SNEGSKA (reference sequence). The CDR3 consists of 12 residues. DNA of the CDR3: TGCAGTGCCGAGAGGACCACCTACGAGCGGTACTTC. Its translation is CSAERTTYERYF.

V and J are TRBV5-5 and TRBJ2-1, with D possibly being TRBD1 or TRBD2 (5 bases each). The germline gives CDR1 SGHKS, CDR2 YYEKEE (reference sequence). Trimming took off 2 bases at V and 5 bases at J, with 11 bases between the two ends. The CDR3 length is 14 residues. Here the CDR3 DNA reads TGTGCCAGCAGCTTCCCCGGGACCCACAATGAGCAGTTCTTC. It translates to CASSFPGTHNEQFF.

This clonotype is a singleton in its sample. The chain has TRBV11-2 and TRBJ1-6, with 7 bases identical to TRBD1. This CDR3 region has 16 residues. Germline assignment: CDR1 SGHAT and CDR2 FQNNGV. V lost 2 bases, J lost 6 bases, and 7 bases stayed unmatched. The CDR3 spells CASSLIRRGPNSPLHF. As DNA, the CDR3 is TGTGCCAGCAGCTTAATCCGTAGGGGGCCTAATTCACCCCTCCACTTT.

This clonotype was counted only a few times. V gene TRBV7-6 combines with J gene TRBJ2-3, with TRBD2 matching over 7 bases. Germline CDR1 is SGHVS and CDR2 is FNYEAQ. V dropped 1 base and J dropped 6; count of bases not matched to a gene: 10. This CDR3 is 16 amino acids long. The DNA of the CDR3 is TGTGCCAGCAGCTTAGAGGCGGGAGAATTTTCCGATACGCAGTATTTT. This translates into CASSLEAGEFSDTQYF.

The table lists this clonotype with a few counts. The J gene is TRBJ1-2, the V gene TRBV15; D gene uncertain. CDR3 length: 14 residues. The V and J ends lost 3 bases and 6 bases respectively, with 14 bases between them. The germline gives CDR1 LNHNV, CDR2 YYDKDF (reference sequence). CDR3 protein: CATSSSNSEDGYTF. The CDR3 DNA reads TGTGCCACCAGCAGCAGTAACTCAGAGGATGGCTACACCTTC. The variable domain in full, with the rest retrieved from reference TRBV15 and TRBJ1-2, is DAMVIQNPRYQVTQFGKPVTLSCSQTLNHNVMYWYQQKSSQAPKLLFHYYDKDFNNEADTPDNFQSRRPNTSFCFLDIRSPGLGDTAMYLCATSSSNSEDGYTFGSGTRLTVV.

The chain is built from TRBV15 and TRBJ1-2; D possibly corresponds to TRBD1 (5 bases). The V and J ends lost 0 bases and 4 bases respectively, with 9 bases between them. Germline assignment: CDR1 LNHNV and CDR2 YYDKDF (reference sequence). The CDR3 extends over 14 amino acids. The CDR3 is CATSRDWGGYGYTF. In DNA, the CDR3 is TGTGCCACCAGCAGAGATTGGGGGGGCTATGGCTACACCTTC.

The CDR3 bases are TGCGCCAGCAGCTTGCAACAGGGCCCCACCGGGGAGCTGTTTTTT. It translates to CASSLQQGPTGELFF. The chain links TRBV5-1 to TRBJ2-2; a weak D match, TRBD1 (6 bases). The V and J ends lost 1 base and 4 bases respectively, with 11 bases between them. The CDR3 spans 15 residues. Germline V CDR1 and CDR2: SGHRS, YFSETQ.

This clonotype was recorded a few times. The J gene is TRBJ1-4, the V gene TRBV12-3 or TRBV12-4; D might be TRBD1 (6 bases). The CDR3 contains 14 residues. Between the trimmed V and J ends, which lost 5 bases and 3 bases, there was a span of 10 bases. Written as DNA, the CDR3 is TGTGCCAGCAGTACACAGGGCGCTAATGAAAAACTGTTTTTT. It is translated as CASSTQGANEKLFF.

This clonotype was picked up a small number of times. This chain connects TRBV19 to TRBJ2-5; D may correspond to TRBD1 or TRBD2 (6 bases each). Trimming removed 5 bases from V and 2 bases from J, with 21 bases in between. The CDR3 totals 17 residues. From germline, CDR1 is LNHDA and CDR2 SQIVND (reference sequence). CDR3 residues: CASSPGRNRALQETQYF. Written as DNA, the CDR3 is TGTGCCAGTAGTCCGGGGAGGAACAGGGCCTTGCAAGAGACCCAGTACTTC.

The CDR3 spells CSAVGLATYNEQFF. The CDR3 DNA follows: TGCAGTGCTGTGGGACTAGCAACCTACAATGAGCAGTTCTTC. The chain couples TRBV20-1 to TRBJ2-1; TRBD2 agrees at 9 bases. The CDR3 totals 14 residues. V dropped 5 bases and J dropped 2; count of bases not matched to a gene: 4. Germline V gene data show CDR1 as DFQATT and CDR2 as SNEGSKA (reference sequence).

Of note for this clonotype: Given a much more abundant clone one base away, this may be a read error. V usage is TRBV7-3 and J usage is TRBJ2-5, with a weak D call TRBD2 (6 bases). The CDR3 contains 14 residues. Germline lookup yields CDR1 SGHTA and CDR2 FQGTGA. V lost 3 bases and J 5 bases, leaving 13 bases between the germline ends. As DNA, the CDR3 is TGTGCCAGCAGCTTCGCGGAGGGCGGGGAGACCCAGTACTTC. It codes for CASSFAEGGETQYF.

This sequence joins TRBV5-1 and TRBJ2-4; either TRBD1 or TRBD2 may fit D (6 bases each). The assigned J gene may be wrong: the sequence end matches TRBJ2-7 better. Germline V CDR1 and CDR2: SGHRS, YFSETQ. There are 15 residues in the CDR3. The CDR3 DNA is TGCGCCAGCAGCCCGAGTGGCGGGACATTCTACGAGCAGTACTTC. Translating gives CASSPSGGTFYEQYF.

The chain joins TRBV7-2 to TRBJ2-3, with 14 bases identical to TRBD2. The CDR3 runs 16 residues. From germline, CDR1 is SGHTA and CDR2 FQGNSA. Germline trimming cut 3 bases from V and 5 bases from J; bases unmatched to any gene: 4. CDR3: CASSFSGTSGGDTQYF. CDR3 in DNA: TGTGCCAGCAGCTTTTCCGGGACTAGCGGGGGAGATACGCAGTATTTT.

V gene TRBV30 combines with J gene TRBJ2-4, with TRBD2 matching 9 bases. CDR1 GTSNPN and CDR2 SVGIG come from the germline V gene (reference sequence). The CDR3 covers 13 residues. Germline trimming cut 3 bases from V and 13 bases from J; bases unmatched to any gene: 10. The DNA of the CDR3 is TGTGCCTGGAGGACTAGCGGTCCGGAACGGCAGTACTTC. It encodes CAWRTSGPERQYF.

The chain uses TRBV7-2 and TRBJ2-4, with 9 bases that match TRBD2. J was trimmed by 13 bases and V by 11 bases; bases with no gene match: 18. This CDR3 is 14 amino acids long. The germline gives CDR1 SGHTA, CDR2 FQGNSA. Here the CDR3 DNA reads TGTGCCGGGAAACCGGGACTAGCTGGAAATGAGCAGTACTTC. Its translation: CAGKPGLAGNEQYF.

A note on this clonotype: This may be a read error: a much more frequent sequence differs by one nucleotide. The CDR3 protein is CSAREGLVDNEQYF. CDR3 DNA sequence: TGCAGTGCTAGAGAGGGACTAGTCGACAATGAGCAGTACTTC. The J gene is TRBJ2-7, the V gene TRBV20-1, with TRBD2 identical over 8 bases. V shed 0 bases, J shed 7 bases, and the junction held 8 bases outside the gene matches. Germline loops: CDR1 DFQATT, CDR2 SNEGSKA (reference sequence). The CDR3 has 14 amino acids.

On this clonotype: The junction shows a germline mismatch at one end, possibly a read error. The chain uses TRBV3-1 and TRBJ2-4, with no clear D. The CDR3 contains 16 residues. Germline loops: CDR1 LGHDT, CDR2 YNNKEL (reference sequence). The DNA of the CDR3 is TGTGCCGGCAGCCAAGAAGGGTGGGGTTACAAAAACATTCAGTACTTC. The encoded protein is CAGSQEGWGYKNIQYF.

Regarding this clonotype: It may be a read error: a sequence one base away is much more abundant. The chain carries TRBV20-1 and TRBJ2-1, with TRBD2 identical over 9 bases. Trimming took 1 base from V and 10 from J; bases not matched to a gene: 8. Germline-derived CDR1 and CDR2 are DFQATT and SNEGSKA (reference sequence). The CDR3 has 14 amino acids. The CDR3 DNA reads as TGCAGTGCTAGAGGTTACAGCGGGAGGCGGGAGCAGTTCTTC. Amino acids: CSARGYSGRREQFF.

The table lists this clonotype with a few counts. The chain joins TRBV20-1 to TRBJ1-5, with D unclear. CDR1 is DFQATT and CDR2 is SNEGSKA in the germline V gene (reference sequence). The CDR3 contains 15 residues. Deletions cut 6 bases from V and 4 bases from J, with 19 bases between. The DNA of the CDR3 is TGCAGTGCCGGTGCGACTCAACGTAAAAATCAGCCCCAGCATTTT. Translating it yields CSAGATQRKNQPQHF.

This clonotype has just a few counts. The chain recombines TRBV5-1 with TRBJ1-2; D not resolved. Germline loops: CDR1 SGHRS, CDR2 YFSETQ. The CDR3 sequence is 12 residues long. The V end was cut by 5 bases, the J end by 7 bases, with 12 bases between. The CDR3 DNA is TGCGCCAGCAGAAGTGAAGCGGGTGGCTACACCTTC. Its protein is CASRSEAGGYTF.

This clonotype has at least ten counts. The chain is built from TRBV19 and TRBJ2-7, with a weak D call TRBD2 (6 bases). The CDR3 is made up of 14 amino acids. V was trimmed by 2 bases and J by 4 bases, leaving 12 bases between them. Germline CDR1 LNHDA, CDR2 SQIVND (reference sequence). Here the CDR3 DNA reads TGTGCCAGTAGTATAAGTAAGGGGACTTACGAGCAGTACTTC. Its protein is CASSISKGTYEQYF.

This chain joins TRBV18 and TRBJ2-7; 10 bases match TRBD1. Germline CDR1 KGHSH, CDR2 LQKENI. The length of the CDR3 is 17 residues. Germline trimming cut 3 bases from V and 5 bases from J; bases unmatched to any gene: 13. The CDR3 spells CASSPSLATGGADEQYF. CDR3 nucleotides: TGTGCCAGCTCACCCTCCCTCGCGACAGGGGGCGCGGACGAGCAGTACTTC.

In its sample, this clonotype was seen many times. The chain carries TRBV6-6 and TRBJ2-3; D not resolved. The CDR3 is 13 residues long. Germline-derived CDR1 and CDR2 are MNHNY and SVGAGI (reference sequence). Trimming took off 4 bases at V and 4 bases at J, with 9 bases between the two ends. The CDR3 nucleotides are TGTGCCAGCAGTTTCAACTGGGCAGATACGCAGTATTTT. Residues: CASSFNWADTQYF.

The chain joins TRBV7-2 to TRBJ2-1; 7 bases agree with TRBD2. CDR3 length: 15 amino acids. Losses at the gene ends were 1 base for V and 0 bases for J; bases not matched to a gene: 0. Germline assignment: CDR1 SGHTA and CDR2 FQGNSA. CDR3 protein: CASSLGDYSYNEQFF. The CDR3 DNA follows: TGTGCCAGCAGCTTAGGGGACTACTCCTACAATGAGCAGTTCTTC.